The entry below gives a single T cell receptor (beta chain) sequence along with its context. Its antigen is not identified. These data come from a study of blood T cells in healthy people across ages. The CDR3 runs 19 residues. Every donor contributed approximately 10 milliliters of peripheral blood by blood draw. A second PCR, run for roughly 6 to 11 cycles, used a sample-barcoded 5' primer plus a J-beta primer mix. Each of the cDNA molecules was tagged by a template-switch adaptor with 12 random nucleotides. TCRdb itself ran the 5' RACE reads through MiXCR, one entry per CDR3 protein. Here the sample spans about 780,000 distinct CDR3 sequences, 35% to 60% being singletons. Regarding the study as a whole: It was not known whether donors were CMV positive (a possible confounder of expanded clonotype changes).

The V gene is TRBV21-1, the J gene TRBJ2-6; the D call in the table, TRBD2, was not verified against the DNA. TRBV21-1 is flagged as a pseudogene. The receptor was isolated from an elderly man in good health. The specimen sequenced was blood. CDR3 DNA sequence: TGTGCCAGCAGCAAAATAGCTAGCGGGGGAACGTCTGGGGCCAACGTCCTGACTTTC. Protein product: CASSKIASGGTSGANVLTF.